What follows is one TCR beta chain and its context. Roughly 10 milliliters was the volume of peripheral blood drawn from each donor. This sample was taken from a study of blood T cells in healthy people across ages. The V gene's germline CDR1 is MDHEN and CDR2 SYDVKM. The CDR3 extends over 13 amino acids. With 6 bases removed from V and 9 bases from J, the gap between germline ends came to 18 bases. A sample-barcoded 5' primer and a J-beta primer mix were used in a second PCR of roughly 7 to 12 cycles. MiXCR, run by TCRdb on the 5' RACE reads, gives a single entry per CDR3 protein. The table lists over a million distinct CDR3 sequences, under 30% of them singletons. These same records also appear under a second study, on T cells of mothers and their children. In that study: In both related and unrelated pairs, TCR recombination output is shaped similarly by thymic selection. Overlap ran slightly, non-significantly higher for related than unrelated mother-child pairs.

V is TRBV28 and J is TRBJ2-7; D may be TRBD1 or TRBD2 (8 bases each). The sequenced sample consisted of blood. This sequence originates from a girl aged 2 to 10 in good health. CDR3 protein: CASRLTGAGGQYF. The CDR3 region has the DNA TGTGCCAGCAGGCTGACAGGGGCGGGGGGGCAGTACTTC.